The 32 T cell receptor beta chains below all came from one sample that was sequenced in a study of T-cell reconstitution after alpha-beta-depleted transplantation in children. The authors prepared the TCRbeta library with unique molecular identifiers. A single record per CDR3 protein comes from TCRdb applying MiXCR to the PCR reads. The table includes a few hundred thousand distinct CDR3 sequences, roughly 44% detected once. The sample here was PBMCs, taken before TCRalphabeta/CD19-depleted stem cell transplant. The receptors derive from a girl aged 2-10 years with aplastic anemia, due to receive a stem cell transplant.

The table lists this clonotype with many counts. This rearrangement joins TRBV12-3 or TRBV12-4 to TRBJ2-2; D perhaps matches TRBD1 (6 bases). The CDR3 consists of 15 residues. The V and J ends lost 6 bases and 7 bases respectively, with 18 bases between them. The CDR3 spells CASRGAGERGGELFF. The DNA for the CDR3 is TGTGCCAGCAGAGGAGCAGGGGAACGGGGCGGGGAGCTGTTTTTT.

This clonotype was recorded at least ten times. V is TRBV7-2 and J is TRBJ2-7; 9 bases are shared with TRBD2. The CDR3 runs 14 residues. CDR1 is SGHTA, CDR2 FQGNSA, per germline. V lost 4 bases, J lost 6 bases, and 7 bases stayed unmatched. DNA for the CDR3: TGTGCCAGCAGCTCGGGACTAGCTTTGAGCGAGCAGTACTTC. Protein: CASSSGLALSEQYF.

This clonotype showed up just a few times. The chain recombines TRBV7-2 with TRBJ1-4; 10 bases are a match to TRBD1. Germline values: CDR1 SGHTA, CDR2 FQGNSA. With V trimmed by 5 bases and J by 2 bases, 2 bases remained unmatched. There are 15 residues in the CDR3. The CDR3: CASSQGQGTNEKLFF. The DNA for the CDR3 is TGTGCCAGCAGCCAGGGACAGGGGACTAATGAAAAACTGTTTTTT. Using reference TRBV7-2 and TRBJ1-4 for the parts outside the CDR3, the full variable domain is GAGVSQSPSNKVTEKGKDVELRCDPISGHTALYWYRQSLGQGLEFLIYFQGNSAPDKSGLPSDRFSAERTGGSVSTLTIQRTQQEDSAVYLCASSQGQGTNEKLFFGSGTQLSVL.

The V call is TRBV29-1, the J call TRBJ1-1, with D tentatively TRBD1 (5 bases). The CDR3 runs to 15 residues. Germline loops: CDR1 SQVTM, CDR2 ANQGSEA. The germline V and J ends were trimmed by 5 bases and 0 bases, with 16 bases remaining between them. Here the CDR3 reads CSVPRQGRMNTEAFF. The CDR3 DNA sequence: TGCAGCGTTCCACGGCAGGGACGGATGAACACTGAAGCTTTCTTT.

The chain uses TRBV6-4 and TRBJ2-7; D might be TRBD1 or TRBD2, each matching 6 bases. Germline CDR1 is MRHNA and CDR2 is SNTAGT. The CDR3 spans 14 residues. V lost 5 bases and J lost 4, with 15 bases in between. CDR3 sequence reads: CASSPRRGDYEQYF. In DNA, the CDR3 is TGTGCCAGCAGTCCTCGGAGGGGGGATTACGAGCAGTACTTC.

The rearrangement uses TRBV20-1 and TRBJ1-1; possibly TRBD1 for D (5 bases). Between the trimmed V and J ends, which lost 3 bases and 1 base, there was a span of 12 bases. This CDR3 contains 14 residues. Germline V CDR1 and CDR2: DFQATT, SNEGSKA (reference sequence). CDR3 amino acids: CSASTTVWNTEAFF. DNA for the CDR3: TGCAGTGCTAGTACGACAGTTTGGAACACTGAAGCTTTCTTT.

This clonotype was counted between two and nine times. This chain joins TRBV4-1 and TRBJ2-1, with 12 bases matching TRBD2. Germline CDR1 reads MGHRA; CDR2 reads YSYEKL. This CDR3 region has 15 residues. The J segment lost 8 bases and the V segment lost 6 bases, leaving 8 bases of the junction unmatched. The CDR3 sequence: CASRHGLAGFYEQFF. CDR3 sequence (DNA): TGCGCCAGCAGACATGGACTAGCGGGGTTTTATGAGCAGTTCTTC.

The table lists this clonotype with a few counts. This rearrangement joins TRBV9 to TRBJ2-7; TRBD2 is a possible D gene (6 bases). The CDR3 is made up of 16 amino acids. The V and J ends lost 2 bases and 6 bases respectively, with 21 bases between them. Germline lookup yields CDR1 SGDLS and CDR2 YYNGEE. This CDR3 is CASSVSPTGVEGEQYF. CDR3 bases: TGTGCCAGCAGCGTTAGCCCCACGGGGGTTGAAGGCGAGCAGTACTTC.

This clonotype was seen many times. The gene calls are TRBV10-3 and TRBJ2-1, with 9 positions matching TRBD2. This CDR3 spans 17 amino acids. Germline V gives CDR1 ENHRY, CDR2 SYGVKD. Trimming removed 2 bases from V and 4 bases from J; junction bases left unmatched: 9. This CDR3 reads CAISEPMMTSGYNEQFF. CDR3 DNA: TGTGCCATCAGTGAGCCGATGATGACTAGCGGATACAATGAGCAGTTCTTC.

To note about this clonotype: At one boundary the junction diverges from the germline segment, which might be a read error. V usage is TRBV6-5 and J usage is TRBJ2-1; no reliable D call. The CDR3 runs to 15 residues. The V gene's germline CDR1 is MNHEY and CDR2 SVGAGI. This CDR3 reads CVSSYSILDVNEQFF. CDR3 nucleotides: TGTGTCAGCAGTTACTCGATTCTAGATGTGAATGAGCAGTTCTTC.

The chain links TRBV19 to TRBJ2-4; possibly TRBD1 for D (5 bases). Trimming removed 5 bases from V and 0 bases from J, with 11 bases in between. The CDR3 has 15 residues. Germline V CDR1 and CDR2: LNHDA, SQIVND (reference sequence). CDR3 nucleotides: TGTGCCAGTAGTCCCGACAGTTTAGCCAAAAACATTCAGTACTTC. It is translated as CASSPDSLAKNIQYF.

Remarks on this clonotype: This may be a read error: a much more frequent sequence differs by one nucleotide. V is TRBV5-1 and J is TRBJ2-3; possible D gene TRBD2, 6 bases. Germline V CDR1 and CDR2: SGHRS, YFSETQ. The CDR3 runs 16 residues. Trimming removed 4 bases from V and 2 bases from J, with 17 bases in between. The CDR3 loop is CASSLATSSHTDTQYF. CDR3 coding DNA: TGCGCCAGCAGCCTAGCAACTAGCTCTCACACAGATACGCAGTATTTT.

The rearrangement joins TRBV12-3 or TRBV12-4 to TRBJ2-3; TRBD1 matches 10 bases. CDR3 size: 15 residues. The junction had 3 bases not matched to a gene; V was cut back by 3 bases and J by 3 bases. CDR3 DNA sequence: TGTGCCAGCAGTTTTGTGGGACAGGGGACAGATACGCAGTATTTT. Translated: CASSFVGQGTDTQYF.

The chain joins TRBV7-9 to TRBJ1-2; tentatively, D is TRBD1 (6 bases). Trimming removed 6 bases from V and 0 bases from J, with 11 bases in between. Germline CDR1 and CDR2: SEHNR and FQNEAQ (reference sequence). This CDR3 has 14 amino acids. The CDR3, as DNA: TGTGCCAGCAGACGAACAGGGACTAACTATGGCTACACCTTC. It translates to CASRRTGTNYGYTF. The whole variable domain, remainder taken from reference TRBV7-9 and TRBJ1-2, is DTGVSQNPRHKITKRGQNVTFRCDPISEHNRLYWYRQTLGQGPEFLTYFQNEAQLEKSRLLSDRFSAERPKGSFSTLEIQRTEQGDSAMYLCASRRTGTNYGYTFGSGTRLTVV.

The chain joins TRBV15 to TRBJ2-3; no firm D call. CDR3 size: 16 residues. V was trimmed by 3 bases and J by 0 bases, leaving 13 bases between them. CDR1 LNHNV and CDR2 YYDKDF come from the germline V gene (reference sequence). The CDR3 is CATSRKGSTSTDTQYF. The DNA for the CDR3 is TGTGCCACCAGCAGGAAGGGCAGTACGAGCACAGATACGCAGTATTTT.

This clonotype was seen a few times. The J gene is TRBJ2-3, the V gene TRBV5-1; D unresolved. The CDR3 runs 14 residues. V was cut by 0 bases and J by 3 bases, with 8 bases left in between. Germline CDR1 and CDR2: SGHRS and YFSETQ. The CDR3 sequence is CASSLDGFTDTQYF. CDR3 nucleotide sequence: TGCGCCAGCAGCTTGGACGGATTTACAGATACGCAGTATTTT.

Many counts were recorded for this clonotype. The chain recombines TRBV5-5 with TRBJ2-1; TRBD2 aligns across 13 bases. CDR1 and CDR2 (germline): SGHKS, YYEKEE (reference sequence). This CDR3 is built from 16 residues. V was pared by 2 bases and J by 7 bases, with 6 bases of the junction left unmatched. This chain's CDR3 is CASSLRTSGSYNEQFF. In DNA form, the CDR3 reads TGTGCCAGCAGCTTAAGGACTAGCGGGAGTTATAATGAGCAGTTCTTC.

The chain is built from TRBV24-1 and TRBJ2-1; TRBD2 aligns across 7 bases. J was trimmed by 7 bases and V by 3 bases; bases with no gene match: 2. This CDR3 contains 13 residues. Germline values: CDR1 KGHDR, CDR2 SFDVKD. The CDR3 DNA follows: TGTGCCACCAGTGATCGCGGGGGTAATGAGCAGTTCTTC. This sequence encodes CATSDRGGNEQFF.

The CDR3 nucleotides read TGCAGTGCTGGGGCGACAGGGAAGACTAGCACAGATACGCAGTATTTT. This encodes CSAGATGKTSTDTQYF. This chain connects TRBV20-1 to TRBJ2-3; TRBD1 matches at 7 bases. The CDR3 spans 16 residues. V shed 5 bases and J 0 bases; nucleotides not matched to a gene: 11. The germline gives CDR1 DFQATT, CDR2 SNEGSKA (reference sequence).

The chain recombines TRBV28 with TRBJ2-3; D remains unclear. CDR1 is MDHEN and CDR2 is SYDVKM in the germline V gene. The V end lost 6 bases, the J end lost 6 bases, and 13 bases lay between the germline ends. The CDR3 sequence is 13 residues long. The CDR3 DNA reads TGTGCCAGCAGACCACCCTTAACTGATACGCAGTATTTT. Translation: CASRPPLTDTQYF.

The sample holds a few counts of this clonotype. The CDR3 here is CASSSSITPTNEKLFF. The CDR3 coding sequence is TGTGCCAGCAGTTCCTCCATTACTCCAACTAATGAAAAACTGTTTTTT. V usage is TRBV27 and J usage is TRBJ1-4; no definite D call. The V and J ends lost 4 bases and 0 bases respectively, with 12 bases between them. The CDR3 is made up of 16 amino acids. Germline V gene lookup returns CDR1 MNHEY and CDR2 SMNVEV (reference sequence).

The chain recombines TRBV6-5 with TRBJ2-2, with D unresolved. Per the germline V gene, CDR1 is MNHEY and CDR2 is SVGAGI. Between the trimmed V and J ends, which lost 2 bases and 5 bases, there was a span of 6 bases. The CDR3 totals 13 residues. CDR3 residues: CASSYGTTGELFF. The CDR3 DNA reads as TGTGCCAGCAGTTACGGCACTACCGGGGAGCTGTTTTTT.

This chain joins TRBV12-3 or TRBV12-4 and TRBJ2-2, with 7 bases identical to TRBD2. CDR3 length equals 14 residues. Unmatched junction bases numbered 4, after V lost 4 bases and J lost 5 bases. The CDR3 reads CASSWGGGTGELFF. The CDR3 nucleotides read TGTGCCAGCAGTTGGGGGGGGGGAACCGGGGAGCTGTTTTTT.

This clonotype was picked up a small number of times. The chain uses TRBV4-3 and TRBJ2-2; D not certain. Germline V CDR1 and CDR2: LGHNA, YSLEER. The CDR3 consists of 15 residues. The V end was cut by 0 bases, the J end by 5 bases, with 10 bases between. CDR3 DNA: TGCGCCAGCAGCCAAGAATTTACGAGGACCGGGGAGCTGTTTTTT. It codes for CASSQEFTRTGELFF.

This clonotype was seen many times. The J gene is TRBJ2-3, the V gene TRBV18; 12 bases agree with TRBD2. Looked up from germline, CDR1 is KGHSH and CDR2 is LQKENI. The CDR3 runs 21 residues. The V gene end was trimmed by 1 base and the J gene end by 3 bases; junction bases not matched to a gene: 17. Here the CDR3 DNA reads TGTGCCAGCTCACCACGGCCGAGCCGGACGACTAGCGGGAGTACTACAGATACGCAGTATTTT. Protein sequence: CASSPRPSRTTSGSTTDTQYF.

There are many counts of this clonotype. CDR3 amino acids: CATSRDGTDTQYF. CDR3 coding DNA: TGTGCCACCTCTAGAGATGGGACAGATACGCAGTATTTT. The chain uses TRBV24-1 and TRBJ2-3, with D hard to call. CDR3 length equals 13 residues. Trimming left V 9 bases short and J 3 bases short, with 12 bases between. The V gene's germline CDR1 is KGHDR and CDR2 SFDVKD.

V usage is TRBV2 and J usage is TRBJ2-1; the match to TRBD2 covers 10 bases. The CDR3 is made up of 18 amino acids. Germline V gene sequence: CDR1 SNHLY, CDR2 FYNNEI. V was pared by 1 base and J by 4 bases, with 10 bases of the junction left unmatched. The CDR3 bases are TGTGCCAGCAGTGAAGGGTGGGGTACTAGCGGGACATACAATGAGCAGTTCTTC. It specifies CASSEGWGTSGTYNEQFF. The complete variable domain, with remaining parts taken from reference TRBV2 and TRBJ2-1, reads EPEVTQTPSHQVTQMGQEVILRCVPISNHLYFYWYRQILGQKVEFLVSFYNNEISEKSEIFDDQFSVERPDGSNFTLKIRSTKLEDSAMYFCASSEGWGTSGTYNEQFFGPGTRLTVL.

This chain joins TRBV5-1 and TRBJ2-7; D possibly corresponds to TRBD2 (6 bases). The CDR3 sequence is 16 residues long. Germline assignment: CDR1 SGHRS and CDR2 YFSETQ. Trimming removed 4 bases from V and 6 bases from J, with 23 bases in between. CDR3 in amino acids: CASSPGDGGSGPEQYF. The DNA of the CDR3 is TGCGCCAGCAGCCCGGGAGATGGAGGATCGGGGCCCGAGCAGTACTTC. The entire variable domain, with the rest obtained from reference TRBV5-1 and TRBJ2-7, is as follows: KAGVTQTPRYLIKTRGQQVTLSCSPISGHRSVSWYQQTPGQGLQFLFEYFSETQRNKGNFPGRFSGRQFSNSRSEMNVSTLELGDSALYLCASSPGDGGSGPEQYFGPGTRLTVT.

The V gene is TRBV10-1, the J gene TRBJ2-7; 10 nucleotides line up with TRBD1. V gave up 1 base and J gave up 5 bases; unmatched junction bases: 5. The CDR3 consists of 15 residues. Germline loops: CDR1 WNHNN, CDR2 SYGVQD (reference sequence). CDR3 in amino acids: CASSEFGTGDHEQYF. The CDR3, as DNA: TGCGCCAGCAGTGAGTTCGGGACAGGGGACCACGAGCAGTACTTC.

CDR3 sequence: CSARDRGVSTDTQYF. CDR3 nucleotides: TGCAGTGCTAGAGATCGGGGGGTTAGCACAGATACGCAGTATTTT. The genes are TRBV20-1 and TRBJ2-3; 7 bases align to TRBD2. This CDR3 comprises 15 residues. V dropped 0 bases and J dropped 0; count of bases not matched to a gene: 3. The germline V gene has CDR1 DFQATT and CDR2 SNEGSKA (reference sequence).

This clonotype was counted between two and nine times. V and J are TRBV20-1 and TRBJ2-2; the D gene is possibly TRBD2 (5 bases). V lost 3 bases to trimming and J lost 1 base, with 12 bases between them. The V gene's germline CDR1 is DFQATT and CDR2 SNEGSKA (reference sequence). The CDR3 totals 15 residues. CDR3 region: CSARPSGENTGELFF. The DNA of the CDR3 is TGCAGTGCTAGGCCCAGCGGAGAGAACACCGGGGAGCTGTTTTTT.

The table lists this clonotype with a few counts. CDR3 region: CASSSTRRSNTGELFF. CDR3 coding DNA: TGTGCCAGCAGCTCTACACGCCGGTCGAACACCGGGGAGCTGTTTTTT. V and J are TRBV3-1 and TRBJ2-2, with D uncertain. Germline V lookup: CDR1 LGHDT, CDR2 YNNKEL (reference sequence). The V gene lost 5 bases and the J gene lost 0 bases, with 13 bases spanning the gap. The CDR3 runs 16 residues.